These T cell receptor beta chains were read from a single sample in a study of blood T cell repertoires in COVID-19. The table came from immunoSEQ multiplex PCR; TCRdb's copy has only in-frame clones and leaves some out. The sample lists some 100,000 clones; more than 70% were seen once. Sequenced material: peripheral blood. The receptors shown here come from a woman aged 80 or older with active COVID-19. Each CDR3 is given with its conserved first and last residue. Each record gives: J gene, D gene, V gene, clone size, CDR3 protein, CDR3 DNA. A D gene is named only where the DNA matches it firmly. Expanded clones get a size class; other rows say once, few or many, or leave the size out.

TRBJ2-1,NA,TRBV11-2,NA,CASSDGQYNEQFF,TGTGCCAGCAGCGACGGACAGTACAATGAGCAGTTCTTC
TRBJ1-5,TRBD1,TRBV5-1,NA,CASSYGTGGQPQHF,TGCGCCAGCAGCTACGGGACAGGGGGACAGCCCCAGCATTTT
TRBJ2-1,TRBD1,TRBV5-1,NA,CASSKPGQGAYEQFF,TGCGCCAGCAGTAAGCCGGGACAGGGGGCGTATGAGCAGTTCTTC
TRBJ2-7,TRBD1,TRBV4-2,NA,CASSQGGQLTYEQYF,TGTGCCAGCAGCCAAGGGGGACAGCTTACCTACGAGCAGTACTTC
TRBJ2-7,TRBD2,TRBV10-3,NA,CAISRGERTSGTYEQYF,TGTGCCATCTCCAGAGGGGAGAGGACTAGCGGGACCTACGAGCAGTACTTC
TRBJ1-1,NA,TRBV28,NA,CASATVTTEAFF,TGTGCCAGTGCGACAGTTACCACTGAAGCTTTCTTT
TRBJ2-3,NA,TRBV7-6,few,CASSLYGYTSTDTQYF,TGTGCCAGCAGCTTATACGGGTACACTAGCACAGATACGCAGTATTTT
TRBJ2-7,TRBD1,TRBV5-1,NA,CASSRGVRGNEQYF,TGCGCCAGCAGCCGTGGCGTCAGGGGGAACGAGCAGTACTTC
TRBJ1-5,NA,TRBV6-5,NA,CASSRDRNQPQHF,TGTGCCAGCAGCCGAGACAGAAATCAGCCCCAGCATTTT
TRBJ1-5,TRBD1,TRBV5-1,NA,CASSRTTGENQPQHF,TGCGCCAGCAGCAGAACGACAGGGGAGAATCAGCCCCAGCATTTT
TRBJ1-1,TRBD1,TRBV18,NA,CASSLGQMTNTEAFF,TGTGCCAGCTCACTGGGACAGATGACGAACACTGAAGCTTTCTTT
TRBJ2-5,NA,TRBV9,NA,CASSVGGGWETQYF,TGTGCCAGCAGCGTAGGCGGAGGTTGGGAGACCCAGTACTTC
TRBJ2-2,TRBD2,TRBV7-2,NA,CASSLSGRATGELFF,TGTGCCAGCAGCTTAAGTGGGAGGGCCACCGGGGAGCTGTTTTTT
TRBJ2-2,TRBD2,TRBV18,once,CASSSLRTSGPNTGELFF,TGTGCCAGCTCATCGCTACGGACTAGCGGGCCCAACACCGGGGAGCTGTTTTTT
TRBJ2-5,NA,TRBV9,NA,CASSVVGTEETQYF,TGTGCCAGCAGCGTAGTAGGAACAGAAGAGACCCAGTACTTC
TRBJ2-5,NA,TRBV7-2,NA,CASSLTRASWETQYF,TGTGCCAGCAGCTTAACCCGAGCGAGTTGGGAGACCCAGTACTTC
TRBJ1-5,NA,TRBV28,NA,CASSFGGPQPQHF,TGTGCCAGCAGTTTTGGGGGCCCCCAGCCCCAGCATTTT
TRBJ2-6,NA,TRBV7-9,NA,CASRTQGGSGANVLTF,TGTGCCAGCCGTACCCAGGGTGGCTCTGGGGCCAACGTCCTGACTTTC
TRBJ2-2,TRBD1,TRBV7-6,NA,CASSLGILGQGTTGELFF,TGTGCCAGCAGCTTAGGAATCCTGGGACAGGGGACTACCGGGGAGCTGTTTTTT
TRBJ1-2,NA,TRBV16,NA,CASSHDTNYGYTF,TGTGCCAGCAGCCACGACACTAACTATGGCTACACCTTC
TRBJ1-2,TRBD1,TRBV9,NA,CASSVALGTGGELGDGYTF,TGTGCCAGCAGCGTAGCCCTGGGGACAGGGGGCGAACTTGGAGATGGCTACACCTTC
TRBJ2-1,TRBD2,TRBV7-3,NA,CASSLIRLSPGLGSSEQFF,TGTGCCAGCAGCTTAATCCGCCTATCCCCGGGACTAGGATCTAGTGAGCAGTTCTTC
TRBJ2-2,NA,TRBV28,NA,CASSLLAGKLGGELFF,TGTGCCAGCAGTTTATTGGCGGGAAAGCTTGGCGGGGAGCTGTTTTTT
TRBJ2-1,NA,TRBV19,NA,CASSIVTSLSSYNEQFF,TGTGCCAGTAGTATAGTAACTAGCCTCAGCTCCTACAATGAGCAGTTCTTC
TRBJ1-2,NA,TRBV28,NA,CASSVGGADYGYTF,TGTGCCAGCAGCGTGGGAGGGGCGGACTATGGCTACACCTTC
TRBJ2-7,NA,TRBV7-9,NA,CASSRSSGSTGSYEQYF,TGTGCCAGCAGCCGAAGCTCCGGGTCAACGGGCTCCTACGAGCAGTACTTC
TRBJ2-4,TRBD2,TRBV3-1/TRBV3-2,NA,CASSVPTSGIEVDIQYF,TGTGCCAGCAGCGTACCGACTAGCGGGATTGAAGTTGACATTCAGTACTTC
TRBJ1-6,NA,TRBV7-9,NA,CASSVTGSNSPLHF,TGTGCCAGCAGCGTAACAGGGTCTAATTCACCCCTCCACTTT
TRBJ2-1,NA,TRBV4-2,once,CASSQVGVREYGNEQFF,TGTGCCAGCAGCCAAGTGGGGGTACGGGAGTACGGGAATGAGCAGTTCTTC
TRBJ2-3,TRBD2,TRBV19,NA,CASSLGLAEDTQYF,TGTGCCAGTAGTTTAGGACTAGCGGAAGATACGCAGTATTTT
TRBJ2-7,NA,TRBV11-2,NA,CASSLAGYEQYF,TGTGCCAGCAGCTTAGCCGGCTACGAGCAGTACTTC
TRBJ2-7,NA,TRBV14,NA,CASSHTPREQYF,TGTGCCAGCTCCCACACCCCCCGCGAGCAGTACTTC
TRBJ1-3,NA,TRBV11-2,NA,CASSLRQGNTIYF,TGTGCCAGCAGCCTTCGACAGGGAAACACCATATATTTT
TRBJ2-7,TRBD2,TRBV6-5,NA,CASSRGGSDYEQYF,TGTGCCAGCAGTCGAGGCGGGAGTGACTACGAGCAGTACTTC
TRBJ2-3,NA,TRBV7-9,NA,CASSLGERVGTDTQYF,TGTGCCAGCAGCTTAGGGGAGCGGGTTGGCACAGATACGCAGTATTTT
TRBJ1-2,TRBD1,TRBV5-4,NA,CASSFSIAGGLDYGYTF,TGTGCCAGCAGCTTCAGCATAGCAGGGGGCTTGGACTATGGCTACACCTTC
TRBJ2-3,TRBD2,TRBV24-1,NA,CATTSGRKPSTDTQYF,TGTGCCACTACTAGCGGGAGGAAGCCAAGCACAGATACGCAGTATTTT
TRBJ1-1,NA,TRBV20-1,NA,CSASRNTEAFF,TGCAGTGCTAGCAGGAACACTGAAGCTTTCTTT
TRBJ1-2,NA,TRBV12-3/TRBV12-4,NA,CASSFGGLGGYTF,TGTGCCAGCAGTTTCGGGGGGCTTGGTGGCTACACCTTC
TRBJ2-7,TRBD2,TRBV7-2,NA,CASSPGLAGTYEQYF,TGTGCCAGCAGCCCCGGACTAGCGGGGACCTACGAGCAGTACTTC
TRBJ1-3,NA,TRBV25-1,NA,CASSEGDTIYF,TGTGCCAGCAGTGAAGGAGACACCATATATTTT
TRBJ2-5,TRBD2,TRBV5-1,NA,CASSFGAGGTETQYF,TGCGCCAGCAGCTTTGGGGCGGGAGGGACGGAGACCCAGTACTTC
TRBJ2-1,TRBD2,TRBV9,once,CASSPNSGTSLGEQFF,TGTGCCAGCAGCCCTAACTCCGGGACTAGTTTAGGTGAGCAGTTCTTC
TRBJ1-6,TRBD1,TRBV6-1,NA,CASSASWDRGNSPLHF,TGTGCCAGCAGTGCCTCTTGGGACAGGGGCAATTCACCCCTCCACTTT
TRBJ2-3,NA,TRBV7-2,NA,CAMGVGASTDTQYF,TGTGCCATGGGAGTGGGGGCGAGCACAGATACGCAGTATTTT
TRBJ2-1,TRBD1,TRBV5-4,NA,CASRGGQGSGSYNEQFF,TGTGCCAGCAGGGGGGGACAGGGGTCCGGCTCCTACAATGAGCAGTTCTTC
TRBJ1-2,NA,TRBV14,NA,CASSPTGGINYGYTF,TGTGCCAGCAGCCCGACGGGGGGGATAAACTATGGCTACACCTTC
TRBJ2-5,TRBD1,TRBV2,NA,CASNVQGVRETQYF,TGTGCCAGCAATGTTCAGGGGGTTAGAGAGACCCAGTACTTC
TRBJ2-7,TRBD2,TRBV6-5,NA,CASRQGLAAYEQYF,TGTGCCAGCAGACAAGGACTAGCCGCCTACGAGCAGTACTTC
TRBJ2-2,NA,TRBV27,NA,CASTTANTGELFF,TGTGCCAGCACGACAGCGAACACCGGGGAGCTGTTTTTT
TRBJ1-4,TRBD1,TRBV5-1,NA,CASRGQGGEKLFF,TGCGCCAGCCGGGGACAGGGTGGCGAAAAACTGTTTTTT